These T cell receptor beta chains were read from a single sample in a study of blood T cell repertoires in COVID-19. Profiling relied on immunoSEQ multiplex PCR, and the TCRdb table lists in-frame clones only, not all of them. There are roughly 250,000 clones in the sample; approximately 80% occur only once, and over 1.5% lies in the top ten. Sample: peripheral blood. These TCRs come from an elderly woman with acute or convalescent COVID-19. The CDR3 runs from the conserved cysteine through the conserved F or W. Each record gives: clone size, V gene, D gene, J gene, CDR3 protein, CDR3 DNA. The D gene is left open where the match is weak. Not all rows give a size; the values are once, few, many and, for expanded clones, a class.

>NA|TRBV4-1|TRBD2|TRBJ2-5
CASSHDTLGTSSTMKTQYF
TGCGCCAGCAGCCATGATACTTTAGGGACTAGCTCAACTATGAAGACCCAGTACTTC
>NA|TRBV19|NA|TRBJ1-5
CASSIGSGRVRRNQPQHF
TGTGCCAGTAGTATAGGGTCCGGCAGGGTTCGTCGCAATCAGCCCCAGCATTTT
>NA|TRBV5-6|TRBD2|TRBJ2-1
CASSLRLAGVWEQFF
TGTGCCAGCAGCCTACGACTAGCGGGAGTGTGGGAGCAGTTCTTC
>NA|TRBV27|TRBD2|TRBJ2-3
CASSQRLAGDTQYF
TGTGCCAGCAGTCAACGACTAGCAGGCGATACGCAGTATTTT
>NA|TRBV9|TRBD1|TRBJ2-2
CASSVAALGQGAGFPGELFF
TGTGCCAGCAGCGTAGCTGCCCTGGGGCAGGGGGCAGGGTTCCCCGGGGAGCTGTTTTTT
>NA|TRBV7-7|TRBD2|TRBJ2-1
CASSLAGGEQFF
TGTGCTAGCAGCTTAGCGGGGGGTGAGCAGTTCTTC
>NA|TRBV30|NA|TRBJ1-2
CAWSQGYAGYTF
TGTGCCTGGAGCCAGGGTTATGCTGGCTACACCTTC
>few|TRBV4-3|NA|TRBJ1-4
CASSPGLTPGGEKLFF
TGCGCCAGCAGCCCGGGACTCACACCTGGGGGGGAAAAACTGTTTTTT
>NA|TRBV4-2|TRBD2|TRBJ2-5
CASSQDLPTRGGFWTQYF
TGTGCCAGCAGCCAAGATCTCCCTACGCGGGGGGGGTTTTGGACCCAGTACTTC
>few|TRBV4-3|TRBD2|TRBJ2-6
CASSQDGGAGANVLTF
TGCGCCAGCAGCCAAGATGGGGGGGCTGGGGCCAACGTCCTGACTTTC
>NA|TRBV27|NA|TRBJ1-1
CASRPRANTEAFF
TGTGCCAGCCGCCCCAGGGCCAACACTGAAGCTTTCTTT
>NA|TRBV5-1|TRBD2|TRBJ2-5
CASSLGRTSGELQETQYF
TGCGCCAGCAGCTTGGGTAGGACTAGCGGGGAACTCCAAGAGACCCAGTACTTC
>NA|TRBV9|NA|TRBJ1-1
CASSVIREGNTEAFF
TGTGCCAGCAGCGTAATTCGGGAGGGGAACACTGAAGCTTTCTTT
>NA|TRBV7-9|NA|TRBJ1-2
CASSFGEEGGYTF
TGTGCCAGCAGCTTTGGAGAGGAGGGTGGCTACACCTTC
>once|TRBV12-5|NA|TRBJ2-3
CASGPQGFKDTQYF
TGTGCTAGTGGTCCCCAGGGGTTTAAGGATACGCAGTATTTT
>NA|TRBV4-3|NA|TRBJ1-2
CASSQDQGTYYGYTF
TGCGCCAGCAGCCAAGATCAGGGGACGTACTATGGCTACACCTTC
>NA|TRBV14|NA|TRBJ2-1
CASSQGRGASYNEQFF
TGTGCCAGCAGCCAAGGTCGGGGGGCCTCCTACAATGAGCAGTTCTTC
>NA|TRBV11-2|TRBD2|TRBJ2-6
CASSKRLSTSASGANVLTF
TGTGCCAGCAGCAAGAGGTTGTCGACTAGCGCTTCTGGGGCCAACGTCCTGACTTTC
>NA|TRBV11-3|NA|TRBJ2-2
CASSLVSGSGELFF
TGTGCCAGCAGCTTAGTCAGCGGTTCCGGGGAGCTGTTTTTT
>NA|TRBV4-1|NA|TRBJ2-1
CASSQDPTSPNEQFF
TGCGCCAGCAGCCAAGATCCCACTAGCCCCAATGAGCAGTTCTTC
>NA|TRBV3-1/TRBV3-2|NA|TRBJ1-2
CASSYNGRQYGYTF
TGTGCCAGCAGCTATAACGGACGACAGTATGGCTACACCTTC
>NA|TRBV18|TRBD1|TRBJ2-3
CASSGDRQNTQYF
TGTGCCAGCTCAGGGGACAGACAAAATACGCAGTATTTT
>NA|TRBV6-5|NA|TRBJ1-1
CASSTSGYGTEAFF
TGTGCCAGCAGTACATCAGGGTATGGCACTGAAGCTTTCTTT